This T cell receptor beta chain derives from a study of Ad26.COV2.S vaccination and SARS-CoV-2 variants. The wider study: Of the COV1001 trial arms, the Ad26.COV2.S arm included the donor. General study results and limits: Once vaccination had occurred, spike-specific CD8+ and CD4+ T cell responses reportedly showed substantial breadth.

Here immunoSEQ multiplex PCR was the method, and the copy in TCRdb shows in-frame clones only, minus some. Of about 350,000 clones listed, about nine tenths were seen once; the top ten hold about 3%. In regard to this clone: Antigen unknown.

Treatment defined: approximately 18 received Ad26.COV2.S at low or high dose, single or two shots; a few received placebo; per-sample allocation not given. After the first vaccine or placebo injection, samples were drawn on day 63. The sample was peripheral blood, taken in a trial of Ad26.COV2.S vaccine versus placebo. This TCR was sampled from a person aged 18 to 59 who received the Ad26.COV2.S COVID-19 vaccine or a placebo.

The CDR3 reads CSVEPNEQFF. CDR3 nucleotides: TGCAGCGTTGAGCCCAATGAGCAGTTCTTC. The chain has TRBV29-1 and TRBJ2-1; D gene unclear. The germline V gene has CDR1 SQVTM and CDR2 ANQGSEA. The CDR3 totals 10 residues. Trimming removed 3 bases from V and 6 bases from J, with 3 bases in between.